A selection of T cell receptor beta chains follows, all from one sample in a study of cytomegalovirus exposure and HLA in healthy donors. Using immunoSEQ multiplex PCR, the repertoire was profiled, and TCRdb retains in-frame clones only, with some absent. This sample has 90,000 or so clones; 65% to 80% occur once, and the top ten carry roughly 15%. Material for sequencing was PBMCs. Every receptor here comes from a woman aged 18-30 years in good health and CMV-seropositive. Both conserved end residues are part of each CDR3. The order of the fields is D gene, V gene, J gene, clone size, CDR3 protein. The D gene is left open where the match is weak. The size of a clone is reported for some rows only, either as once, few or many, or as a class for expanded clones.

D gene: TRBD1
V gene: TRBV7-6
J gene: TRBJ1-6
clone size: .
CDR3 protein: CASSYRGGPNSPLHF

D gene: TRBD1
V gene: TRBV9
J gene: TRBJ1-3
clone size: .
CDR3 protein: CASSTLGTDSGNTIYF

D gene: .
V gene: TRBV9
J gene: TRBJ2-1
clone size: .
CDR3 protein: CASSAGGRQFF

D gene: .
V gene: TRBV30
J gene: TRBJ1-4
clone size: .
CDR3 protein: CAWSTSRATNEKLFF

D gene: .
V gene: TRBV7-3
J gene: TRBJ2-3
clone size: .
CDR3 protein: CASSFDSWSTDTQYF

D gene: .
V gene: TRBV19
J gene: TRBJ2-7
clone size: .
CDR3 protein: CASSRGRNSYEQYF

D gene: .
V gene: TRBV29-1
J gene: TRBJ1-1
clone size: .
CDR3 protein: CSVRGRNMRYTEAFF

D gene: TRBD1
V gene: TRBV28
J gene: TRBJ1-5
clone size: .
CDR3 protein: CASSPTGAQPQHF

D gene: TRBD1
V gene: TRBV18
J gene: TRBJ2-7
clone size: .
CDR3 protein: CASARDRGPYEQYF

D gene: TRBD2
V gene: TRBV4-2
J gene: TRBJ2-1
clone size: .
CDR3 protein: CASSQDGGAGVGYNEQFF

D gene: .
V gene: TRBV2
J gene: TRBJ1-4
clone size: .
CDR3 protein: CASKRDRTNEKLFF

D gene: .
V gene: TRBV12-5
J gene: TRBJ2-2
clone size: .
CDR3 protein: CASGLVGAAGELFF

D gene: .
V gene: TRBV4-2
J gene: TRBJ2-1
clone size: few
CDR3 protein: CASSQEDSSSYNEQFF

D gene: TRBD2
V gene: TRBV5-6
J gene: TRBJ2-1
clone size: .
CDR3 protein: CASSLGLAGGHNEQFF

D gene: TRBD2
V gene: TRBV11-1
J gene: TRBJ2-7
clone size: few
CDR3 protein: CASRSSGISYEQYF

D gene: .
V gene: TRBV15
J gene: TRBJ2-3
clone size: .
CDR3 protein: CATSVTGDTQYF

D gene: .
V gene: TRBV7-7
J gene: TRBJ2-3
clone size: once
CDR3 protein: CASSLGELGAAISDTQYF

D gene: TRBD2
V gene: TRBV7-6
J gene: TRBJ2-1
clone size: .
CDR3 protein: CASSPVKRASGFENEQFF

D gene: TRBD1
V gene: TRBV28
J gene: TRBJ1-5
clone size: .
CDR3 protein: CASGPAGQISNQPQHF

D gene: .
V gene: TRBV27
J gene: TRBJ1-4
clone size: .
CDR3 protein: CASSPWAGSNEKLFF

D gene: TRBD1
V gene: TRBV30
J gene: TRBJ2-1
clone size: .
CDR3 protein: CAWSGQGNEQFF

D gene: TRBD1
V gene: TRBV9
J gene: TRBJ2-7
clone size: .
CDR3 protein: CASSLGTGKGFLHEQYF

D gene: TRBD2
V gene: TRBV19
J gene: TRBJ2-1
clone size: once
CDR3 protein: CASSPPRPPGLAGRTSYNEQFF

D gene: TRBD1
V gene: TRBV28
J gene: TRBJ1-2
clone size: .
CDR3 protein: CASSSPDRDRGYTF

D gene: TRBD2
V gene: TRBV10-3
J gene: TRBJ2-1
clone size: few
CDR3 protein: CAISESAGGSYNEQFF

D gene: .
V gene: TRBV10-3
J gene: TRBJ2-1
clone size: .
CDR3 protein: CAISGQSAAYNEQFF

D gene: TRBD2
V gene: TRBV2
J gene: TRBJ2-7
clone size: few
CDR3 protein: CASSEGGSGSRYEQYF

D gene: TRBD1
V gene: TRBV19
J gene: TRBJ1-6
clone size: .
CDR3 protein: CASRPPGQYNSPLHF

D gene: TRBD1
V gene: TRBV27
J gene: TRBJ2-7
clone size: few
CDR3 protein: CASSTGQSSYEQYF

D gene: .
V gene: TRBV7-2
J gene: TRBJ2-2
clone size: .
CDR3 protein: CASSPLGGRTGELFF

D gene: .
V gene: TRBV28
J gene: TRBJ1-5
clone size: .
CDR3 protein: CASSSRTARNQPQHF

D gene: .
V gene: TRBV7-2
J gene: TRBJ2-2
clone size: .
CDR3 protein: CASSPEPSTGELFF